Listed here are 27 T cell receptor beta chains from one sample, sequenced in a study of human T cells and chemical hapten exposure. Indicated time point: pre-sensitization, week 0. Treatment described: therapeutic diphenylcyclopropenone sensitization with weekly scalp DPC. One entry per CDR3 protein, called by TCRdb with MiXCR from the RACE reads. The sample lists 95,000 to 100,000 distinct CDR3 sequences, 10% to 12% occurring once. Source: whole blood, taken in connection with sensitization to the hapten diphenylcyclopropenone (DPC). The receptors derive from a woman aged 55-69 years with alopecia areata. Some clones in this sample may be carry-over from other donors' samples.

This clonotype was counted ten times or more. The chain has TRBV20-1 and TRBJ2-2; D is unclear. Per germline, CDR1 DFQATT and CDR2 SNEGSKA (reference sequence). The CDR3 loop spans 14 amino acids. The V and J ends lost 3 bases and 5 bases respectively, with 13 bases between them. The CDR3 DNA sequence: TGCAGTGCTAGGCCGGAATGGGCGACCGGGGAGCTGTTTTTT. Translated: CSARPEWATGELFF.

Ten or more counts support this clonotype. Compared with germline, one end of the junction differs, possibly owing to a read error. This chain links TRBV12-3 or TRBV12-4 with TRBJ1-3; 11 bases fit TRBD1. The CDR3 totals 19 residues. CDR3 in DNA: TGTGCCAGCAGCGACCGGGACAGGGGGTTCCCGAGGTCTGAAAACACCATATATTTT. This codes for CASSDRDRGFPRSENTIYF.

The V call is TRBV7-9, the J call TRBJ1-1, with a tentative D call TRBD1 (5 bases). CDR1 and CDR2 (germline): SEHNR, FQNEAQ (reference sequence). The CDR3 is 15 amino acids. Between the trimmed V and J ends, which lost 7 bases and 3 bases, there was a span of 18 bases. The CDR3 loop is CASKLPGGGDTEAFF. CDR3 coding DNA: TGTGCCAGCAAACTCCCTGGGGGGGGAGACACTGAAGCTTTCTTT.

This clonotype was seen many times. The gene calls are TRBV9 and TRBJ1-3; D remains unclear. Trimming shortened V by 2 bases and J by 1 base, and 7 bases separated the two germline ends. Germline CDR1 and CDR2: SGDLS and YYNGEE. The CDR3 consists of 14 residues. CDR3 in DNA: TGTGCCAGCAGCGTGGTCCCGTCTGGAAACACCATATATTTT. It translates to CASSVVPSGNTIYF.

V is TRBV20-1 and J is TRBJ2-1; D is possibly TRBD2 (5 bases). From germline, CDR1 is DFQATT and CDR2 SNEGSKA (reference sequence). The CDR3 totals 12 residues. V shed 7 bases and J shed 8 bases, with 15 bases lying between them. The CDR3 here is CSVRGYSYEQFF. The CDR3 DNA follows: TGCAGTGTGCGAGGGTATTCCTATGAGCAGTTCTTC.

Ten or more counts support this clonotype. The chain links TRBV7-2 to TRBJ2-3, with 8 bases lining up with TRBD1. CDR1 is SGHTA and CDR2 is FQGNSA in the germline V gene. With V trimmed by 2 bases and J by 2 bases, 6 bases remained unmatched. The CDR3 extends over 16 amino acids. CDR3 amino acids: CASSLSGQGNTDTQYF. The CDR3 DNA reads TGTGCCAGCAGCTTATCTGGACAGGGAAACACAGATACGCAGTATTTT.

Ten or more counts support this clonotype. V gene TRBV3-1 combines with J gene TRBJ1-1, with unresolved D. Between the trimmed V and J ends, which lost 5 bases and 0 bases, there was a span of 16 bases. The germline CDR1 and CDR2 sequences are LGHDT and YNNKEL (reference sequence). This CDR3 is 16 amino acids long. CDR3: CASSALRATLNTEAFF. The CDR3 DNA is TGTGCCAGCAGCGCCCTGCGGGCAACCTTGAACACTGAAGCTTTCTTT.

This clonotype was seen repeatedly, ten times or more. V and J are TRBV10-3 and TRBJ2-3; 9 nucleotides match TRBD1. Germline V gene sequence: CDR1 ENHRY, CDR2 SYGVKD. V shed 4 bases, J shed 4 bases, and the junction held 9 bases outside the gene matches. The CDR3 length is 16 residues. As DNA, the CDR3 is TGTGCCATCAGTGTATTGGCGGGACAGGGATCAGATACGCAGTATTTT. This sequence encodes CAISVLAGQGSDTQYF.

V is TRBV29-1 and J is TRBJ1-1; D unclear. Germline loops: CDR1 SQVTM, CDR2 ANQGSEA. Trimming stripped 4 bases from V and 0 bases from J, with 0 bases between. CDR3 length: 10 amino acids. The CDR3 nucleotides read TGCAGCGTTGTGAACACTGAAGCTTTCTTT. Translated: CSVVNTEAFF.

Ten or more counts support this clonotype. V usage is TRBV6-6 and J usage is TRBJ2-5; D gene ambiguous. The germline V gene has CDR1 MNHNY and CDR2 SVGAGI (reference sequence). V was pared by 0 bases and J by 1 base, with 24 bases between. CDR3 length: 20 residues. As DNA, the CDR3 is TGTGCCAGCAGTTACTCGAATTGGCTGGGCCGCGTGGTAATCCAAGAGACCCAGTACTTC. Translation: CASSYSNWLGRVVIQETQYF.

The table lists this clonotype with a few counts. The chain employs TRBV7-3 and TRBJ2-3, with D hard to call. V lost 5 bases and J lost 0, with 15 bases in between. The germline CDR1 and CDR2 sequences are SGHTA and FQGTGA. CDR3 length equals 16 residues. In DNA form, the CDR3 reads TGTGCCAGCAGCCCACGTGCGGCCTCTAGCACAGATACGCAGTATTTT. The encoded protein is CASSPRAASSTDTQYF.

This clonotype has ten or more counts. CDR3 in amino acids: CASGLSTGSVALTSPLHF. CDR3 DNA: TGTGCTAGTGGTTTGTCGACAGGGTCGGTTGCCTTGACTTCACCCCTCCACTTT. The chain joins TRBV12-5 to TRBJ1-6, with TRBD1 matching over 7 bases. CDR1 and CDR2 (germline): LGHNT, FRNRAP. CDR3 size: 18 residues. V gave up 2 bases and J gave up 9 bases; unmatched junction bases: 16.

This clonotype has a handful of counts. The CDR3 reads CASSQEGARASYEQYF. CDR3 bases: TGTGCCAGCAGCCAAGAGGGTGCCAGAGCCTCCTACGAGCAGTACTTC. The chain uses TRBV4-2 and TRBJ2-7; D gene unclear. The CDR3 contains 16 residues. CDR1 LGHNA and CDR2 YNFKEQ come from the germline V gene. Trimming removed 0 bases at V and 0 bases at J, with 12 bases between.

V usage is TRBV7-8 and J usage is TRBJ2-3; TRBD1 matches 7 bases. The CDR3 runs to 15 residues. Germline trimming cut 5 bases from V and 2 bases from J; bases unmatched to any gene: 7. Germline V gene sequence: CDR1 SGHVS, CDR2 FQNEAQ. The CDR3 loop is CASSQGTALTDTQYF. The CDR3, as DNA: TGTGCCAGCAGCCAGGGGACAGCACTCACAGATACGCAGTATTTT. Full variable domain (rest looked up from reference TRBV7-8 and TRBJ2-3): GAGVSQSPRYKVAKRGQDVALRCDPISGHVSLFWYQQALGQGPEFLTYFQNEAQLDKSGLPSDRFFAERPEGSVSTLKIQRTQQEDSAVYLCASSQGTALTDTQYFGPGTRLTVL.

Ten or more counts support this clonotype. CDR3 sequence: CASSPTGKETQYF. CDR3 in DNA: TGTGCCAGCAGCCCCACAGGAAAAGAGACCCAGTACTTC. The V and J genes are TRBV5-6 and TRBJ2-5, with D perhaps matching TRBD1 (5 bases). This CDR3 is built from 13 residues. Looked up from germline, CDR1 is SGHDT and CDR2 is YYEEEE. V was trimmed by 4 bases and J by 3 bases, leaving 10 bases between them. The full variable domain, rest sourced from reference TRBV5-6 and TRBJ2-5, is DAGVTQSPTHLIKTRGQQVTLRCSPKSGHDTVSWYQQALGQGPQFIFQYYEEEERQRGNFPDRFSGHQFPNYSSELNVNALLLGDSALYLCASSPTGKETQYFGPGTRLLVL.

This clonotype came up many times. The chain employs TRBV27 and TRBJ1-5, with 9 nucleotides matching TRBD1. The CDR3 covers 16 residues. CDR1 and CDR2 (germline): MNHEY, SMNVEV (reference sequence). Germline trimming cut 6 bases from V and 5 bases from J; bases unmatched to any gene: 11. The CDR3 reads CASSTGGGLNDQPQHF. The CDR3 region has the DNA TGTGCCAGCAGCACAGGGGGCGGCCTGAACGATCAGCCCCAGCATTTT.

This chain connects TRBV7-9 to TRBJ1-2, with 7 bases fitting TRBD1. The V gene's germline CDR1 is SEHNR and CDR2 FQNEAQ (reference sequence). With V trimmed by 1 base and J by 4 bases, 9 bases remained unmatched. This CDR3 comprises 16 residues. The CDR3 loop is CASSLGGGSRRYGYTF. CDR3 in DNA: TGTGCCAGCAGCTTAGGAGGGGGCAGCCGCCGCTATGGCTACACCTTC. Drawing the rest from reference TRBV7-9 and TRBJ1-2, the complete variable domain is DTGVSQNPRHKITKRGQNVTFRCDPISEHNRLYWYRQTLGQGPEFLTYFQNEAQLEKSRLLSDRFSAERPKGSFSTLEIQRTEQGDSAMYLCASSLGGGSRRYGYTFGSGTRLTVV.

This clonotype was picked up many times. The chain carries TRBV20-1 and TRBJ1-2, with D hard to call. Germline V CDR1 and CDR2: DFQATT, SNEGSKA (reference sequence). This CDR3 has 14 amino acids. Trimming cost V 0 bases and J 0 bases, with 8 bases left between them. CDR3 region: CSAREAGSNYGYTF. Written as DNA, the CDR3 is TGCAGTGCTAGAGAGGCAGGCTCTAACTATGGCTACACCTTC.

This clonotype was observed at least ten times. Here the CDR3 DNA reads TGTGCCTGGAGCCGGGACCCGGGAGGCTACACCTTC. Translation: CAWSRDPGGYTF. The chain is built from TRBV30 and TRBJ1-2; tentatively, D is TRBD1 (5 bases). V lost 3 bases and J lost 8, with 13 bases in between. In germline, CDR1 is GTSNPN, CDR2 SVGIG (reference sequence). The CDR3 spans 12 residues.

This clonotype came up a few times. The V and J genes are TRBV6-6 and TRBJ1-1, with D perhaps TRBD1 (6 bases). The CDR3 is 15 amino acids. Trimming shortened V by 6 bases and J by 1 base, and 15 bases separated the two germline ends. Looked up from germline, CDR1 is MNHNY and CDR2 is SVGAGI (reference sequence). Here the CDR3 DNA reads TGTGCCAGCAGGACACAGGGAATAAAGAACACTGAAGCTTTCTTT. Its protein product is CASRTQGIKNTEAFF.

The chain has TRBV19 and TRBJ2-1; 7 bases are a match to TRBD1. Per germline, CDR1 LNHDA and CDR2 SQIVND (reference sequence). Unmatched junction bases numbered 10, after V lost 8 bases and J lost 6 bases. The CDR3 has 14 residues. The CDR3 sequence is CASVNRGVGNEQFF. The CDR3 DNA follows: TGTGCCAGTGTGAACAGGGGAGTCGGCAATGAGCAGTTCTTC.

This clonotype has a count of ten or more. V gene TRBV20-1 combines with J gene TRBJ2-7; 7 nucleotides agree with TRBD2. Germline CDR1 DFQATT, CDR2 SNEGSKA (reference sequence). This CDR3 region has 13 residues. V dropped 6 bases and J dropped 3; count of bases not matched to a gene: 8. This chain's CDR3 is CSAQRGANYEQYF. The CDR3, as DNA: TGCAGTGCCCAGCGGGGCGCAAACTACGAGCAGTACTTC.

This chain links TRBV7-9 with TRBJ2-7; D is perhaps TRBD1 or TRBD2 (5 bases each). Trimming cost V 4 bases and J 6 bases, with 10 bases left between them. CDR1 and CDR2 (germline): SEHNR, FQNEAQ (reference sequence). The CDR3 is 12 residues long. The CDR3 protein is CASSSQGPEQYF. The DNA of the CDR3 is TGTGCCAGCAGCTCGCAGGGACCCGAGCAGTACTTC.

V gene TRBV12-3 or TRBV12-4 combines with J gene TRBJ1-4; D might be TRBD1 (5 bases). This CDR3 is 13 amino acids long. The germline V and J ends were trimmed by 7 bases and 7 bases, with 13 bases remaining between them. The CDR3 is CASNPGSGEKLFF. The CDR3 DNA reads as TGTGCCAGCAACCCAGGGTCGGGTGAAAAACTGTTTTTT.

This clonotype was observed a handful of times. The V call is TRBV29-1, the J call TRBJ2-1, with unresolved D. The CDR3 is 14 residues long. Germline V CDR1 and CDR2: SQVTM, ANQGSEA. With 4 bases removed from V and 6 bases from J, the gap between germline ends came to 16 bases. The CDR3 protein is CSVVAASSPNEQFF. The CDR3 DNA reads as TGCAGCGTTGTGGCAGCGAGTTCCCCCAATGAGCAGTTCTTC.

This chain connects TRBV29-1 to TRBJ1-1, with D hard to call. CDR1 and CDR2 from the germline V gene are SQVTM and ANQGSEA. The length of the CDR3 is 13 residues. V lost 4 bases and J 4 bases, leaving 13 bases between the germline ends. This CDR3 reads CSVGQDFSTEAFF. CDR3 DNA: TGCAGCGTTGGCCAGGATTTTAGCACTGAAGCTTTCTTT.

This chain links TRBV29-1 with TRBJ1-2; unclear D gene. Trimming left V 4 bases short and J 3 bases short, with 9 bases between. CDR1 and CDR2 (germline): SQVTM, ANQGSEA. There are 12 residues in the CDR3. The CDR3 sequence: CSVAVADYGYTF. The DNA for the CDR3 is TGCAGCGTTGCGGTGGCAGACTATGGCTACACCTTC.